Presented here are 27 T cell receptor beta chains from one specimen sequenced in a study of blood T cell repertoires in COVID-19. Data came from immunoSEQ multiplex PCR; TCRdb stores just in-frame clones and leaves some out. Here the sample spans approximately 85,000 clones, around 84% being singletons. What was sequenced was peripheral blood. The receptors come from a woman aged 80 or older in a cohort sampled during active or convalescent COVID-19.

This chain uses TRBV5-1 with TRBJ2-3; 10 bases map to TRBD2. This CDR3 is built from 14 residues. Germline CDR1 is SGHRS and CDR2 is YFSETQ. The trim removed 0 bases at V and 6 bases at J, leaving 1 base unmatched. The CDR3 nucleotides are TGCGCCAGCAGCTTGGGTAGCGGGAGGGATACGCAGTATTTT. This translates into CASSLGSGRDTQYF.

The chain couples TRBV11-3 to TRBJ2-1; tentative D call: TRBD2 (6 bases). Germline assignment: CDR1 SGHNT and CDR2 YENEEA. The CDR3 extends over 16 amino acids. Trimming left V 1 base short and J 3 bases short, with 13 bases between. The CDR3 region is CASSLGGSGLYNEQFF. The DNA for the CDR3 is TGTGCCAGCAGCTTAGGGGGTAGCGGACTCTACAATGAGCAGTTCTTC. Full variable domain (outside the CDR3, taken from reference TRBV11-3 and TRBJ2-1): EAGVVQSPRYKIIEKKQPVAFWCNPISGHNTLYWYLQNLGQGPELLIRYENEEAVDDSQLPKDRFSAERLKGVDSTLKIQPAELGDSAVYLCASSLGGSGLYNEQFFGPGTRLTVL.

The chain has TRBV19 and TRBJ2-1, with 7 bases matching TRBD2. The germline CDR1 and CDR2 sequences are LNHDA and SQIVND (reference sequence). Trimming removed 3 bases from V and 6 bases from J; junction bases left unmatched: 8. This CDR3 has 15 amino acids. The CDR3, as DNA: TGTGCCAGTAGTATTGCTGGCGGGAGTTTCAATGAGCAGTTCTTC. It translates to CASSIAGGSFNEQFF.

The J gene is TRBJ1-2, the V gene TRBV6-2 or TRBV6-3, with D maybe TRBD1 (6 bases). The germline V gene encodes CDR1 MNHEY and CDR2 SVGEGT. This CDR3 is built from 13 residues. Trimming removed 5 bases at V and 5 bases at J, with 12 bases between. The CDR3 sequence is CASSMDSPYGYTF. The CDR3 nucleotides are TGTGCCAGCAGTATGGACAGCCCTTATGGCTACACCTTC.

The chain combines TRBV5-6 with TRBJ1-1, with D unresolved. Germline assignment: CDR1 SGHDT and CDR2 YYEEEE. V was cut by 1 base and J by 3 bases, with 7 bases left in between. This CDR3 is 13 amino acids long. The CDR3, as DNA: TGTGCCAGCAGCTTGCCCCATTACACTGAAGCTTTCTTT. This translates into CASSLPHYTEAFF. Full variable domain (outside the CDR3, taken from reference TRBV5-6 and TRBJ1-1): DAGVTQSPTHLIKTRGQQVTLRCSPKSGHDTVSWYQQALGQGPQFIFQYYEEEERQRGNFPDRFSGHQFPNYSSELNVNALLLGDSALYLCASSLPHYTEAFFGQGTRLTVV.

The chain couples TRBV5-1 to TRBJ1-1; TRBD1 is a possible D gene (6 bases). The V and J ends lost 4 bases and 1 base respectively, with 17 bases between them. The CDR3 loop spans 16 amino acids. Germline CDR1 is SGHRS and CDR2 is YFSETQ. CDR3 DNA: TGCGCCAGCAGCCGACAGGCGATTAGGGGGAACACTGAAGCTTTCTTT. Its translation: CASSRQAIRGNTEAFF. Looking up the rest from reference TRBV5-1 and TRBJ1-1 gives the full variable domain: KAGVTQTPRYLIKTRGQQVTLSCSPISGHRSVSWYQQTPGQGLQFLFEYFSETQRNKGNFPGRFSGRQFSNSRSEMNVSTLELGDSALYLCASSRQAIRGNTEAFFGQGTRLTVV.

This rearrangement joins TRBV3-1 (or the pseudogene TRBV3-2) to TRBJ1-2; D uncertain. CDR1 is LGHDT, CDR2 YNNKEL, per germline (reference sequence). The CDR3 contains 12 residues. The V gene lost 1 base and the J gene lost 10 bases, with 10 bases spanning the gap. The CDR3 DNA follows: TGTGCCAGCAGCCAAGGAGGCTTCTACTACACCTTC. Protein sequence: CASSQGGFYYTF.

The CDR3 sequence is CASSLLGRPYEQYV. The CDR3 coding sequence is TGTGCCAGCAGCTTGCTAGGCAGACCCTACGAGCAGTACGTC. This chain connects TRBV5-6 to TRBJ2-7, with D unresolved. The CDR3 runs to 14 residues. V gave up 1 base and J gave up 2 bases, with 10 bases separating them. Per germline, CDR1 SGHDT and CDR2 YYEEEE.

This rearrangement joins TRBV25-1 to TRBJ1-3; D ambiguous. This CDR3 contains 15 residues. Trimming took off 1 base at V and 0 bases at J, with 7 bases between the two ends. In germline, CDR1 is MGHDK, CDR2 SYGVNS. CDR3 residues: CASSESAVSGNTIYF. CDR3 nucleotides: TGTGCCAGCAGTGAATCGGCGGTCTCTGGAAACACCATATATTTT.

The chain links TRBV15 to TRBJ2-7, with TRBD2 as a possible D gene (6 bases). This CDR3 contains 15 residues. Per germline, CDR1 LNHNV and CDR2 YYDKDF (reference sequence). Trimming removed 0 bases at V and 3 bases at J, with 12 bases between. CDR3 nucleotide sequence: TGTGCCACCAGCAGAGATCCCGGGGGTAGCTACGAGCAGTACGTC. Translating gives CATSRDPGGSYEQYV.

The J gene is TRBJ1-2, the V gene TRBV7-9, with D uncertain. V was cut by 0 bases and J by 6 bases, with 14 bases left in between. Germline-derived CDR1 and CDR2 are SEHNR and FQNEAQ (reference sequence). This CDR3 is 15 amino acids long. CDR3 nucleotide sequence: TGTGCCAGCAGCTTAGCCGGTGGAGGGAGGGATGGCTACACCTTC. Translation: CASSLAGGGRDGYTF.

In nucleotides, the CDR3 is TGTGCCAGCTCACCTCAGACAGGGGTTATGGAGACCCAGTACTTC. Translating it yields CASSPQTGVMETQYF. The chain couples TRBV18 to TRBJ2-5; 8 nucleotides align to TRBD1. The CDR3 covers 15 residues. V was pared by 3 bases and J by 5 bases, with 8 bases of the junction left unmatched. The germline V gene has CDR1 KGHSH and CDR2 LQKENI.

This chain's CDR3 is CARGGPYNEQFF. The CDR3 DNA follows: TGTGCCAGGGGGGGGCCTTACAATGAGCAGTTCTTC. The V call is TRBV11-3, the J call TRBJ2-1; D is perhaps TRBD2 (7 bases). CDR1 and CDR2 from the germline V gene are SGHNT and YENEEA. The CDR3 runs 12 residues. V was cut by 9 bases and J by 4 bases, with 10 bases left in between.

The CDR3 coding sequence is TGTGCCTGGAGTGTACAGGGGGGAAATGAAAAACTGTTTTTT. It specifies CAWSVQGGNEKLFF. The rearrangement joins TRBV30 to TRBJ1-4; 8 nucleotides match TRBD1. CDR1 GTSNPN and CDR2 SVGIG come from the germline V gene (reference sequence). The length of the CDR3 is 14 residues. Losses at the gene ends were 0 bases for V and 5 bases for J; bases not matched to a gene: 2.

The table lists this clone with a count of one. The CDR3 DNA reads TGTGCCTGGACTCTACTCCGGGGAGGTAATTCACCCCTCCACTTT. It specifies CAWTLLRGGNSPLHF. The chain carries TRBV30 and TRBJ1-6; D ambiguous. V lost 4 bases, J lost 6 bases, and 16 bases lay in between. This CDR3 comprises 15 residues. CDR1 and CDR2 from the germline V gene are GTSNPN and SVGIG (reference sequence).

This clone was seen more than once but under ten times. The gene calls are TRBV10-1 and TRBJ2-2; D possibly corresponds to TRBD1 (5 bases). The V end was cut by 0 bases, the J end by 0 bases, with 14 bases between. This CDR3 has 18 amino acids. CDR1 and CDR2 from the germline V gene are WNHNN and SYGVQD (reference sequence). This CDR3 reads CASSESLKWGANTGELFF. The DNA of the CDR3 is TGCGCCAGCAGTGAGTCGTTGAAGTGGGGCGCGAACACCGGGGAGCTGTTTTTT.

The CDR3 here is CASSGDRVFFGNTIYF. CDR3 DNA: TGTGCCAGCAGTGGGGACAGGGTTTTTTTCGGAAACACCATATATTTT. The chain is built from TRBV25-1 and TRBJ1-3; 9 positions match TRBD1. The CDR3 extends over 16 amino acids. The germline CDR1 and CDR2 sequences are MGHDK and SYGVNS. Trimming took 4 bases from V and 4 from J; bases not matched to a gene: 8.

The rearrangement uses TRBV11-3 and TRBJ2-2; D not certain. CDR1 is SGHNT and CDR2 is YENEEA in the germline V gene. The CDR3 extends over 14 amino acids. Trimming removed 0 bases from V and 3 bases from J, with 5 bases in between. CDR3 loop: CASSLEQYTGELFF. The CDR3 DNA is TGTGCCAGCAGCTTAGAACAGTACACCGGGGAGCTGTTTTTT.

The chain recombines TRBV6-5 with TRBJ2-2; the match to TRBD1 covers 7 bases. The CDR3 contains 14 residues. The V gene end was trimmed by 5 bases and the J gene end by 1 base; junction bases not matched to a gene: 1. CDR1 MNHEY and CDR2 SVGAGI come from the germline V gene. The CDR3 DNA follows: TGTGCCAGCAGTAGGACAGGGAACACCGGGGAGCTGTTTTTT. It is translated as CASSRTGNTGELFF.

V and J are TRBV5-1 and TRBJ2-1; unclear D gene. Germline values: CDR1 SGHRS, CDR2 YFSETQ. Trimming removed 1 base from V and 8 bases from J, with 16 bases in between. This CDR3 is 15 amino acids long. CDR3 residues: CASSLPRMSLDEQFF. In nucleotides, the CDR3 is TGCGCCAGCAGCTTGCCTAGGATGTCGCTCGATGAGCAGTTCTTC. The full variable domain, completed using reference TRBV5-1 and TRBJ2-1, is KAGVTQTPRYLIKTRGQQVTLSCSPISGHRSVSWYQQTPGQGLQFLFEYFSETQRNKGNFPGRFSGRQFSNSRSEMNVSTLELGDSALYLCASSLPRMSLDEQFFGPGTRLTVL.

This CDR3 reads CASSLVGGFGELFF. For the CDR3, the DNA is TGTGCCAGCAGCTTGGTTGGCGGGTTCGGGGAGCTGTTTTTT. The chain combines TRBV5-6 with TRBJ2-2; a possible D gene is TRBD2 (5 bases). From germline, CDR1 is SGHDT and CDR2 YYEEEE. The V and J ends lost 0 bases and 7 bases respectively, with 10 bases between them. CDR3 length: 14 amino acids.

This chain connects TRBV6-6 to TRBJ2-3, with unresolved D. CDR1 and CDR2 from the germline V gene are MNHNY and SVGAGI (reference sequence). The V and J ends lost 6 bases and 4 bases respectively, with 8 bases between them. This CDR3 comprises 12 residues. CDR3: CASSPEADTQYF. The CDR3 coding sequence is TGTGCCAGCAGCCCCGAGGCAGATACGCAGTATTTT.

CDR3 in DNA: TGTGCCAGCAGTGACTGTAACAATCGGGACAGGGGACTGGGGGGGGAGACCCAGTACTTC. Encoded protein: CASSDCNNRDRGLGGETQYF. The chain employs TRBV6-4 and TRBJ2-5; 10 nucleotides agree with TRBD1. The germline gives CDR1 MRHNA, CDR2 SNTAGT. The CDR3 totals 20 residues. Unmatched junction bases numbered 19, after V lost 1 base and J lost 5 bases.

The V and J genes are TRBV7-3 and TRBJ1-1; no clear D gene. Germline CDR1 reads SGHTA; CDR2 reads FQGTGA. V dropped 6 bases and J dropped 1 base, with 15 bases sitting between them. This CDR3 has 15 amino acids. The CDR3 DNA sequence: TGTGCCAGCAGTCCTTTCGCAATGGCGAACACTGAAGCTTTCTTT. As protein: CASSPFAMANTEAFF. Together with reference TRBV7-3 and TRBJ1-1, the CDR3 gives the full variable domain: GAGVSQTPSNKVTEKGKYVELRCDPISGHTALYWYRQSLGQGPEFLIYFQGTGAADDSGLPNDRFFAVRPEGSVSTLKIQRTERGDSAVYLCASSPFAMANTEAFFGQGTRLTVV.

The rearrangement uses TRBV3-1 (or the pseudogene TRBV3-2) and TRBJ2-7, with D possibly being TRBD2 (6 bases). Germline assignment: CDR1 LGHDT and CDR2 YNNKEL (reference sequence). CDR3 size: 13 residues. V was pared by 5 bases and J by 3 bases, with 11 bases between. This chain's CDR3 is CASSSGLSYEQYV. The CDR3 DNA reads TGTGCCAGCAGCTCCGGACTAAGCTACGAGCAGTACGTC.

The CDR3 sequence: CASSQKGQAGYTF. For the CDR3, the DNA is TGTGCCAGCAGCCAGAAGGGACAGGCAGGCTACACCTTC. The chain couples TRBV3-1 (or the pseudogene TRBV3-2) to TRBJ1-2; TRBD1 matches at 8 bases. The J segment lost 8 bases and the V segment lost 3 bases, leaving 5 bases of the junction unmatched. This CDR3 region has 13 residues. Germline values: CDR1 LGHDT, CDR2 YNNKEL (reference sequence).

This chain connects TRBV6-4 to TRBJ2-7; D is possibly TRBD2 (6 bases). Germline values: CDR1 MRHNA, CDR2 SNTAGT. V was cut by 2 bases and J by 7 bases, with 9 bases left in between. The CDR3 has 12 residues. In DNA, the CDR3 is TGTGCCAGCAGTGACCCTGGGAGGGAGCAGTACGTC. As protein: CASSDPGREQYV.